This T cell receptor (beta chain) emerged from a study of T cell responses to AZD1222 COVID-19 vaccine. Findings and limits, study-wide: Baseline seropositivity characterized only a handful of AZD1222 recipients. Unmutated regions of variants are reportedly targeted by nearly half of spike-specific TCRs.

V dropped 0 bases and J dropped 12; count of bases not matched to a gene: 9. Germline CDR1 and CDR2: SGDLS and YYNGEE. This CDR3 is built from 14 residues. Sequencing used immunoSEQ multiplex PCR; TCRdb keeps in-frame clones, though not all of them. The repertoire holds 150,000 or so clones, roughly nine tenths seen once, with roughly 3.8% in the top ten. About this clone itself: Its antigen remains unidentified.

The specimen was peripheral blood, collected 28 days after the second AZD1222 dose. This sequence originates from an adult who received the AZD1222 COVID-19 vaccine. The genes are TRBV9 and TRBJ2-1, with 7 positions matching TRBD2. CDR3 bases: TGTGCCAGCAGCGTAGTAGCGACTAGCCGGGCGCAGTTCTTC. Amino acids: CASSVVATSRAQFF.